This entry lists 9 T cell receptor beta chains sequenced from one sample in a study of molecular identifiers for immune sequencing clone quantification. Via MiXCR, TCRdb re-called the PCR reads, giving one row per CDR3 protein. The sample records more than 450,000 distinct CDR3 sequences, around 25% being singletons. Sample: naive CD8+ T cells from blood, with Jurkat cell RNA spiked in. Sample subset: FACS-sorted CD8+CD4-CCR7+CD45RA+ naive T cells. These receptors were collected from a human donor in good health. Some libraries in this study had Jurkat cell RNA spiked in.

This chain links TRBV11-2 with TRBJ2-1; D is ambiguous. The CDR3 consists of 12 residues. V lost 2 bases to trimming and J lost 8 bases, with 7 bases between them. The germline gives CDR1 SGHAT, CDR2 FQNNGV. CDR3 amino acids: CASSLSFYEQFF. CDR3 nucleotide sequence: TGTGCCAGCAGCTTATCGTTTTATGAGCAGTTCTTC.

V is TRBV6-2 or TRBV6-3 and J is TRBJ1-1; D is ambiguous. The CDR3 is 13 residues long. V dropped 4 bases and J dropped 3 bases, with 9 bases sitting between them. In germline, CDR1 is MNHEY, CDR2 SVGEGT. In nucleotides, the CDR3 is TGTGCCAGCAGTTCCCAGATGGACACTGAAGCTTTCTTT. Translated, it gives CASSSQMDTEAFF.

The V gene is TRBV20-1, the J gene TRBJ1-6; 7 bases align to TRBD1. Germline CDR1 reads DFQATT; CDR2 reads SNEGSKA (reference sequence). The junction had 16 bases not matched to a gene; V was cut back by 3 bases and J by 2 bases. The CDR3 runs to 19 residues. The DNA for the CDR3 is TGCAGTGCTAGCGATTTTGCCAGGGGGTATCCTGCCTATAATTCACCCCTCCACTTT. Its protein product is CSASDFARGYPAYNSPLHF.

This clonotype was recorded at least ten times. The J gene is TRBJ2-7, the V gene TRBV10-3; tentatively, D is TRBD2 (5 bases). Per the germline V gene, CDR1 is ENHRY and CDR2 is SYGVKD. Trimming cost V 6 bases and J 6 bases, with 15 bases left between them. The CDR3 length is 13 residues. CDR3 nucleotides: TGTGCCATCAGCATGGAGGACTCCCGCGAGCAGTACTTC. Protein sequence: CAISMEDSREQYF.

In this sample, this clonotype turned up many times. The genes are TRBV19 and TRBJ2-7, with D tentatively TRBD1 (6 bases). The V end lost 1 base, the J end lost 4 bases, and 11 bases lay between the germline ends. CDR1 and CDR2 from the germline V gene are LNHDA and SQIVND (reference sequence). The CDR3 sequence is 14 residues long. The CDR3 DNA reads TGTGCCAGTAGTATAGCCGGCCAGGGGTACGAGCAGTACTTC. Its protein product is CASSIAGQGYEQYF.

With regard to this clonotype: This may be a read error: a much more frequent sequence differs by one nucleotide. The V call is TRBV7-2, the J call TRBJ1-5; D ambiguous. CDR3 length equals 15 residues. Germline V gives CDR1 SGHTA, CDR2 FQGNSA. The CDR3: CASSLALGYNRPQHF. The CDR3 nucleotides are TGTGCCAGCAGCTTAGCGTTGGGTTACAATCGGCCCCAGCATTTT.

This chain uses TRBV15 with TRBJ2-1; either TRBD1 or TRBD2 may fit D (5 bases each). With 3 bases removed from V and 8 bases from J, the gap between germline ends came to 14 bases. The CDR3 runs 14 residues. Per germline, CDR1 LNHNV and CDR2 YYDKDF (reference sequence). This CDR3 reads CATSRVPGPDEQFF. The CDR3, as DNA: TGTGCCACCAGCAGGGTACCGGGGCCGGATGAGCAGTTCTTC.

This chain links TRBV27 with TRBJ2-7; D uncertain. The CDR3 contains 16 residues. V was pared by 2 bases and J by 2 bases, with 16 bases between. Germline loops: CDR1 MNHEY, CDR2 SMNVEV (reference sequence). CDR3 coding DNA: TGTGCCAGCAGTTTAACCTACCTTAGCCCTCCCTACGAGCAGTACTTC. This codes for CASSLTYLSPPYEQYF.

CDR3 protein: CASSLHSPYEQYF. The CDR3 DNA is TGTGCCAGCAGTTTACACAGTCCCTACGAGCAGTACTTC. The V gene is TRBV12-3 or TRBV12-4, the J gene TRBJ2-7, with D uncertain. The V and J ends lost 2 bases and 2 bases respectively, with 7 bases between them. The CDR3 length is 13 residues.